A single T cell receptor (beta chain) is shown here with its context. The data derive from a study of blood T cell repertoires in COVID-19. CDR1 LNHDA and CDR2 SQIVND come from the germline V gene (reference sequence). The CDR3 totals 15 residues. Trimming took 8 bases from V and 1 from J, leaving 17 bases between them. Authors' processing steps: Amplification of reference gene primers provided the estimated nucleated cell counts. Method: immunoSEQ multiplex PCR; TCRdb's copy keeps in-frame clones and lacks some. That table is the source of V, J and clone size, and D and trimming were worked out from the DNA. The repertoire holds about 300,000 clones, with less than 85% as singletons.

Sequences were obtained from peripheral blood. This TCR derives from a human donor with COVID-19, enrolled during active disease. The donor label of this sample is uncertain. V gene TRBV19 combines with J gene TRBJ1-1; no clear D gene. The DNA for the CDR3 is TGTGCCAGTTCGACTCCCCGCCTGGAGAACACTGAAGCTTTCTTT. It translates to CASSTPRLENTEAFF.